This TCR beta chain was recovered during a study of blood T cells in healthy people across ages. Study results and limitations: Higher diversity, along with more naive CD4+ cells, distinguished long-lived donors from aged donors.

V dropped 4 bases and J dropped 8 bases, with 10 bases sitting between them. CDR1 and CDR2 from the germline V gene are MGHRA and YSYEKL. This CDR3 is 12 amino acids long. Then a second PCR, running roughly 7 to 11 cycles, was carried out with a sample-barcoded 5' primer and a J-beta primer mix. TCRdb used MiXCR to reprocess the 5' RACE reads, holding one entry per CDR3 protein. Among fewer than 750,000 distinct CDR3 sequences listed, more than 45% were seen once. This clonotype was seen more than once but under ten times. Its antigen remains unidentified. In terms of origin and age, donors were healthy Caucasian individuals from Russia aged roughly 6 to 95. Isolation per sample recovered at least 7 million PBMCs.

Sequencing was carried out using blood. The chain is built from TRBV4-1 and TRBJ2-3; no clear D gene. This sequence was found in a man at least 80 years old in good health. The DNA of the CDR3 is TGCGCCAGCAGCCCCCTCTCCGGTACGCAGTATTTT. Protein: CASSPLSGTQYF.